Listed here is a single TCR beta chain. Its antigen is not known. Isolated RNA was reverse transcribed in full, so expressed TCRB transcripts were sequenced. Measured with immunoSEQ multiplex PCR; TCRdb has only the in-frame clones, and not every one. The sample comprises hundreds of thousands of clones, about an eighth of which are singletons, and around 0.022% rests with the top ten. The record originates from a study of beta chain features in type 1 diabetes. As for the study in general: Examination spanned fewer than 140,000,000 sorted cells from all samples.

The CDR3 consists of 12 residues. Germline V lookup: CDR1 SNHLY, CDR2 FYNNEI. V dropped 1 base and J dropped 11 bases, with 11 bases sitting between them. Findings of the study overall: Researchers cautioned that cDNA sequencing could over-represent cells with high TCR expression. HLA influence on TCRB rearrangement stayed unresolved here. TCRB CDR3s were moderately but significantly shorter in Type 1 diabetes patients in all four CD4+ subsets.

Sequenced material: naive CD4+ T cells from blood. The gene calls are TRBV2 and TRBJ1-1; D ambiguous. The source of this sequence is a man younger than 35 with type 1 diabetes. The CDR3 protein is CASSEESPSAFF. CDR3 nucleotide sequence: TGTGCCAGCAGTGAAGAGTCACCCAGCGCTTTCTTT.